These T cell receptor beta chains were read from a single sample in a study of cytomegalovirus exposure and HLA in healthy donors. TCRdb's table, derived via immunoSEQ multiplex PCR, lists solely in-frame clones and lacks some. In the table there are roughly 120,000 clones, around three quarters of which are singletons. The specimen was PBMCs. These receptor sequences come from a human donor in good health. The CDR3 runs from the conserved cysteine through the conserved F or W. Each record gives: clone size, J gene, V gene, D gene, CDR3 protein, CDR3 DNA. A D gene is named only where the DNA matches it firmly. Some rows mark clone size as missing; the rest say once, few, many or name a class of expanded clone.

. TRBJ2-5 TRBV28 . CASSFPSSGLQETQYF TGTGCCAGCAGTTTTCCCAGCTCAGGCCTCCAAGAGACCCAGTACTTC
. TRBJ1-5 TRBV2 . CASSAGILRDQPQHF TGTGCCAGCAGTGCAGGGATCCTAAGGGATCAGCCCCAGCATTTT
few TRBJ1-3 TRBV28 . CASTRENTIYF TGTGCCAGCACCAGGGAAAACACCATATATTTT
. TRBJ1-4 TRBV12-5 . CASGSTITADGEKLFF TGTGCTAGTGGTTCCACGATAACAGCGGATGGCGAAAAACTGTTTTTT
. TRBJ1-1 TRBV7-2 . CASSLVGRTEAFF TGTGCCAGCAGCTTAGTTGGTCGGACTGAAGCTTTCTTT
once TRBJ1-1 TRBV5-1 . CASSEGRGGNTEAFF TGCGCCAGCAGCGAGGGGAGGGGGGGAAACACTGAAGCTTTCTTT
few TRBJ2-7 TRBV6-5 TRBD1 CASSYGSGTGAYEQYF TGTGCCAGCAGTTACGGGTCTGGGACAGGGGCCTACGAGCAGTACTTC
. TRBJ1-2 TRBV11-2 . CASSPTRVPGDGYTF TGTGCCAGCAGCCCCACGAGGGTACCTGGCGACGGCTACACCTTC
. TRBJ2-4 TRBV15 . CATSRDLAKNSQYF TGTGCCACCAGCAGAGATCTAGCCAAAAACAGTCAGTACTTC
. TRBJ2-1 TRBV15 . CATSRDRASLPPYNEQFF TGTGCCACCAGCAGAGACAGAGCTAGCCTCCCTCCTTACAATGAGCAGTTCTTC
. TRBJ2-2 TRBV5-1 TRBD2 CASSPQGAGGPSGELFF TGCGCCAGCAGTCCTCAGGGAGCGGGAGGGCCGAGCGGGGAGCTGTTTTTT